A selection of T cell receptor beta chains follows, all from one sample in a study of blood T cell repertoires in COVID-19. The table came from immunoSEQ multiplex PCR; TCRdb's copy has only in-frame clones and leaves some out. This table has about 98,000 clones, around 82% appearing once. Sample: peripheral blood. Receptor source: a man in his sixties or seventies with active or convalescent COVID-19. CDR3s leave out the opening cysteine and the closing phenylalanine or tryptophan. Each record gives: J gene, V gene, CDR3 protein.

TRBJ2-2,TRBV27,ASSLRGRGNTGELF
TRBJ2-7,TRBV4-3,ASSQYRGQYEQY
TRBJ1-2,TRBV7-2,ASSLLNGYT
TRBJ1-5,TRBV20-1,SASLRGNQPQH
TRBJ1-5,TRBV6-5,ASRIRGRGYQPQH
TRBJ2-7,TRBV5-4,ASSLAGEQY
TRBJ2-2,TRBV5-6,ASSLGGTNTGELF
TRBJ2-7,TRBV3-1/TRBV3-2,ASSQTGSLSYEQY
TRBJ2-7,TRBV6-5,ASSYSPKSLVEQY
TRBJ2-7,TRBV7-9,ASRQGGTYEQY
TRBJ1-2,TRBV9,ASSGRSMYSYT
TRBJ2-2,TRBV7-6,ASSPTGGNTGELF
TRBJ1-2,TRBV6-2/TRBV6-3,ASSYSGGGTYGYT
TRBJ2-7,TRBV27,ASSPQGRTYEQY
TRBJ1-1,TRBV5-1,ASSFETGNTEAF
TRBJ1-3,TRBV6-6,ASSYGGGVRGNTIY
TRBJ1-3,TRBV30,AWRMGGSGNTIY
TRBJ2-3,TRBV10-1,ASRSGGSGDTQY
TRBJ2-5,TRBV3-1/TRBV3-2,ASSQGWDRRVETQY
TRBJ1-1,TRBV7-9,ASASLRRLNTEAF
TRBJ2-3,TRBV11-2,ASSLRPGTDTQY
TRBJ1-5,TRBV11-2,ASSLAGSNQPQH
TRBJ2-1,TRBV7-8,ASSPPTGQGHNEQF
TRBJ2-6,TRBV7-2,ASSLDRAGANVLT
TRBJ2-7,TRBV27,ASSRTGGAWYEQY
TRBJ2-2,TRBV4-2,ASSQDTGTGELF
TRBJ1-4,TRBV5-1,ASSFGGQGGEKLF
TRBJ2-1,TRBV5-1,ASSPRGAIYNEQF
TRBJ1-3,TRBV5-6,ASSSQTSGNTIY
TRBJ2-1,TRBV19,ASRGQGEINEQF
TRBJ2-2,TRBV3-1/TRBV3-2,ASSQGTRANTGELF
TRBJ1-3,TRBV5-8,ASSATASGNTIY